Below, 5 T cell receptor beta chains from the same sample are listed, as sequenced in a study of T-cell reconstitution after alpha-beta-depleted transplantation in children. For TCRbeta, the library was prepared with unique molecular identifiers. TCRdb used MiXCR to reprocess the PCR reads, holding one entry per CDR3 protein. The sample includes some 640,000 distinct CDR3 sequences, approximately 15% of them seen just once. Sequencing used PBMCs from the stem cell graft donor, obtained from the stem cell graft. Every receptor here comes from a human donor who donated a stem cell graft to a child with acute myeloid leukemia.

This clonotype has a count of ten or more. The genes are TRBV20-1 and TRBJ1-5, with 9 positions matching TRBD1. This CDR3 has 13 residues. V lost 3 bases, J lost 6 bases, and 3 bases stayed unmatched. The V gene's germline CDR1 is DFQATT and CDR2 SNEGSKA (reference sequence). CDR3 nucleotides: TGCAGTGCTAGCGGACAGGGGACTCAGCCCCAGCATTTT. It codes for CSASGQGTQPQHF.

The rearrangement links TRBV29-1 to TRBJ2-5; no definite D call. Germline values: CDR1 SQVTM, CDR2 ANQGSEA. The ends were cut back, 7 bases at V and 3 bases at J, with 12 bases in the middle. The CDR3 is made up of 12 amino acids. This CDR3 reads CSAEDGEETQYF. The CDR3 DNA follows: TGCAGCGCTGAGGACGGAGAAGAGACCCAGTACTTC.

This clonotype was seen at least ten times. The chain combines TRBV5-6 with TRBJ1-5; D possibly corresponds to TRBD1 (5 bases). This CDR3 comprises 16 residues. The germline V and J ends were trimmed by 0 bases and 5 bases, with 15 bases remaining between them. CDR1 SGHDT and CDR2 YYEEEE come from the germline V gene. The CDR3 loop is CASSLAGPRRDQPQHF. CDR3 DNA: TGTGCCAGCAGCTTGGCGGGACCCCGACGGGATCAGCCCCAGCATTTT.

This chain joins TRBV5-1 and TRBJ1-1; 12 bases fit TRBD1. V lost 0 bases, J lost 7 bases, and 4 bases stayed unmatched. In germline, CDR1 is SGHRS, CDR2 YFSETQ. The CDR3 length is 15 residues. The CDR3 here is CASSLVGTGGFEAFF. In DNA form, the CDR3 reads TGCGCCAGCAGCTTGGTGGGGACAGGGGGCTTTGAAGCTTTCTTT.

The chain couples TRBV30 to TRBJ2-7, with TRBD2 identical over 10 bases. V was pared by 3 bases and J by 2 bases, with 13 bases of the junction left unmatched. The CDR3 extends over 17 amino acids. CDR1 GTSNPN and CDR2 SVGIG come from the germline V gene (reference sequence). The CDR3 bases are TGTGCCTGGAGAGGGTACACAACAAGCGGGGGGGCCTACGAGCAGTACTTC. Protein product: CAWRGYTTSGGAYEQYF.